Listed here are 30 T cell receptor beta chains from one sample, sequenced in a study of Graves' ophthalmopathy and Graves' hyperthyroidism. Investigators amplified TCR beta CDR3 regions from RNA transcripts. An initial RT-PCR round employing HTBI primers preceded a second-round multiplex PCR. TCRdb re-derived calls from the multiplex PCR reads in MiXCR, one entry per CDR3 protein. The table lists around 40,000 distinct CDR3 sequences, under 65% of them singletons. The sequencing sample was made of peripheral blood. All receptors come from an adult man with Graves' ophthalmopathy.

As concerns this clonotype: The conserved phenylalanine or tryptophan normally closing the CDR3 is absent here, so this likely arose from a read error. This sequence joins TRBV5-1 and TRBJ1-6; D is unclear. This CDR3 contains 16 residues. Germline CDR1 SGHRS, CDR2 YFSETQ. Trimming took off 4 bases at V and 5 bases at J, with 16 bases between the two ends. CDR3 in amino acids: CASSLQTAGNNSPLHS. The CDR3 DNA follows: TGCGCCAGCAGCCTCCAGACGGCCGGCAATAATTCACCCCTCCACTCT.

The chain links TRBV7-2 to TRBJ1-1, with D unclear. This CDR3 has 14 amino acids. V was trimmed by 5 bases and J by 1 base, leaving 11 bases between them. Per the germline V gene, CDR1 is SGHTA and CDR2 is FQGNSA. CDR3 loop: CASSPLVWNTEAFF. For the CDR3, the DNA is TGTGCCAGCAGCCCCTTAGTGTGGAACACTGAAGCTTTCTTT. Together with reference TRBV7-2 and TRBJ1-1, the CDR3 gives the full variable domain: GAGVSQSPSNKVTEKGKDVELRCDPISGHTALYWYRQSLGQGLEFLIYFQGNSAPDKSGLPSDRFSAERTGGSVSTLTIQRTQQEDSAVYLCASSPLVWNTEAFFGQGTRLTVV.

This clonotype has a count of ten or more. The chain employs TRBV6-2 or TRBV6-3 and TRBJ1-2; no firm D call. Germline CDR1 and CDR2: MNHEY and SVGEGT. CDR3 length: 14 amino acids. Trimming removed 0 bases from V and 4 bases from J, with 9 bases in between. The CDR3 sequence: CASSYSESFYGYTF. In nucleotides, the CDR3 is TGTGCCAGCAGTTACTCTGAGAGTTTCTATGGCTACACCTTC.

This clonotype was counted many times. This chain uses TRBV7-2 with TRBJ2-3; D is uncertain. The CDR3 has 20 residues. V was pared by 4 bases and J by 2 bases, with 28 bases between. CDR1 is SGHTA, CDR2 FQGNSA, per germline. CDR3 DNA sequence: TGTGCCAGCAGCTCCCTCCCTAAGACTTTTGGCCACACATCCACAGATACGCAGTATTTT. Translated, it gives CASSSLPKTFGHTSTDTQYF.

CDR3: CASSDGQGANEQFF. CDR3 bases: TGTGCCAGCAGTGACGGACAGGGGGCCAATGAGCAGTTCTTC. The gene calls are TRBV6-4 and TRBJ2-1, with 11 bases aligning to TRBD1. CDR3 size: 14 residues. Looked up from germline, CDR1 is MRHNA and CDR2 is SNTAGT. The trim removed 2 bases at V and 6 bases at J, leaving 0 bases unmatched.

This chain links TRBV15 with TRBJ1-2; 9 nucleotides match TRBD1. Germline V gene lookup returns CDR1 LNHNV and CDR2 YYDKDF (reference sequence). Trimming took 1 base from V and 6 from J; bases not matched to a gene: 6. The CDR3 is 15 amino acids. The CDR3 region has the DNA TGTGCCACCAGCAGAGCCCCGGGACAGGGCCATGGCTACACCTTC. Protein sequence: CATSRAPGQGHGYTF.

This clonotype is termed medium-sized. This chain links TRBV2 with TRBJ1-2, with 7 bases aligning to TRBD1. This CDR3 has 13 residues. J was trimmed by 8 bases and V by 4 bases; bases with no gene match: 7. Looked up from germline, CDR1 is SNHLY and CDR2 is FYNNEI. The CDR3 bases are TGTGCCAGCAGTGGACAGGGAGTTGGCGGCTACACCTTC. Protein product: CASSGQGVGGYTF. Variable domain in full (rest from reference TRBV2 and TRBJ1-2): EPEVTQTPSHQVTQMGQEVILRCVPISNHLYFYWYRQILGQKVEFLVSFYNNEISEKSEIFDDQFSVERPDGSNFTLKIRSTKLEDSAMYFCASSGQGVGGYTFGSGTRLTVV.

CDR3 nucleotides: TGTGCCAGTAGTCCGCGGTTCTCTGGAAACACCATATATTTT. It yields the protein CASSPRFSGNTIYF. This chain connects TRBV19 to TRBJ1-3, with D hard to call. Germline V gives CDR1 LNHDA, CDR2 SQIVND (reference sequence). The CDR3 sequence is 14 residues long. Trimming pared 5 bases from V and 0 bases from J, leaving 8 bases between.

This clonotype occurred a few times. The genes are TRBV18 and TRBJ2-6, with 7 bases fitting TRBD1. With 2 bases clipped from V and 2 bases from J, the junction kept 15 bases outside the gene matches. This CDR3 region has 20 residues. The germline V gene encodes CDR1 KGHSH and CDR2 LQKENI. This chain's CDR3 is CASSPISKSDREAGANVLTF. The CDR3 nucleotides read TGTGCCAGCTCACCAATATCCAAATCAGACAGGGAAGCTGGGGCCAACGTCCTGACTTTC.

This clonotype was recorded at least ten times. This CDR3 is CASSPTGGNSPLHF. The CDR3 nucleotides read TGCGCCAGCAGCCCGACAGGGGGCAACTCACCCCTCCACTTT. The chain carries TRBV5-1 and TRBJ1-6; 10 nucleotides agree with TRBD1. J lost 10 bases, V lost 4 bases, and 5 bases had no gene match. The CDR3 loop spans 14 amino acids. Looked up from germline, CDR1 is SGHRS and CDR2 is YFSETQ.

This clonotype was observed a few times. The chain uses TRBV15 and TRBJ2-7, with D possibly being TRBD1 (5 bases). From germline, CDR1 is LNHNV and CDR2 YYDKDF (reference sequence). The CDR3 spans 12 residues. The V and J ends lost 11 bases and 3 bases respectively, with 14 bases between them. The CDR3 bases are TGTGCCTCAGGGATAGGGTACTACGAGCAGTACTTC. Its protein is CASGIGYYEQYF.

This clonotype was observed at least ten times. The rearrangement joins TRBV7-2 to TRBJ1-1, with 9 nucleotides matching TRBD1. This CDR3 has 17 amino acids. Germline V gene data show CDR1 as SGHTA and CDR2 as FQGNSA. V dropped 5 bases and J dropped 2; count of bases not matched to a gene: 12. The CDR3 loop reads CASSRGQGVYLNTEAFF. The DNA for the CDR3 is TGTGCCAGCAGCCGGGGACAGGGCGTATATCTTAACACTGAAGCTTTCTTT.

V and J are TRBV7-8 and TRBJ1-5, with TRBD1 as a possible D gene (5 bases). Per the germline V gene, CDR1 is SGHVS and CDR2 is FQNEAQ. V shed 3 bases and J shed 11 bases, with 29 bases lying between them. This CDR3 comprises 18 residues. DNA of the CDR3: TGTGCCAGCAGCTTGCCTAGCGGGGGGAGAGGGGTCGGGGAGACCCAGCATTTT. Translated, it gives CASSLPSGGRGVGETQHF. The full variable domain, rest sourced from reference TRBV7-8 and TRBJ1-5, is GAGVSQSPRYKVAKRGQDVALRCDPISGHVSLFWYQQALGQGPEFLTYFQNEAQLDKSGLPSDRFFAERPEGSVSTLKIQRTQQEDSAVYLCASSLPSGGRGVGETQHFGDGTRLSIL.

With regard to this clonotype: Possible read error: a much larger clone is one base away. The CDR3 sequence is CASNGGVQGTQYF. The CDR3, as DNA: TGTGCCAGCAATGGCGGGGTCCAGGGTACGCAGTATTTT. This chain joins TRBV28 and TRBJ2-3; tentative D call: TRBD2 (6 bases). Germline CDR1 and CDR2: MDHEN and SYDVKM. V gave up 7 bases and J gave up 8 bases, with 16 bases separating them. The CDR3 length is 13 residues.

The chain combines TRBV11-3 with TRBJ1-3, with TRBD1 matching over 8 bases. CDR1 and CDR2 from the germline V gene are SGHNT and YENEEA. The V gene end was trimmed by 5 bases and the J gene end by 2 bases; junction bases not matched to a gene: 2. The CDR3 has 14 amino acids. The DNA of the CDR3 is TGTGCCAGCAGCATGACAGGGGCTGGAAACACCATATATTTT. This sequence encodes CASSMTGAGNTIYF. The complete variable domain, with remaining parts taken from reference TRBV11-3 and TRBJ1-3, reads EAGVVQSPRYKIIEKKQPVAFWCNPISGHNTLYWYLQNLGQGPELLIRYENEEAVDDSQLPKDRFSAERLKGVDSTLKIQPAELGDSAVYLCASSMTGAGNTIYFGEGSWLTVV.

By proportion, this clonotype is medium-sized. An end of the junction differs from the germline gene, which may be a read error. The chain has TRBV7-7 and TRBJ1-4, with 8 nucleotides matching TRBD1. The germline CDR1 and CDR2 sequences are SSHAT and FNYEAQ (reference sequence). The CDR3 extends over 14 amino acids. CDR3 sequence reads: CASSPTGGYEKLFF. In nucleotides, the CDR3 is TGTGCTAGCAGCCCTACAGGGGGTTATGAAAAACTGTTTTTT.

The rearrangement joins TRBV6-1 to TRBJ2-1; 8 bases map to TRBD1. Germline loops: CDR1 MNHNS, CDR2 SASEGT. There are 16 residues in the CDR3. The ends lost 5 bases at V and 6 bases at J; junction bases unmatched: 12. The CDR3 spells CASSPHGQGRVNEQFF. CDR3 in DNA: TGTGCCAGCAGTCCCCACGGACAGGGTAGGGTCAATGAGCAGTTCTTC.

Within the sample, this clonotype is medium-sized. This sequence joins TRBV20-1 and TRBJ1-2; D uncertain. The CDR3 length is 11 residues. V lost 2 bases to trimming and J lost 8 bases, with 9 bases between them. Germline V lookup: CDR1 DFQATT, CDR2 SNEGSKA (reference sequence). The CDR3 nucleotides read TGCAGTGCTAGATTGGGCCCCGGCTACACCTTC. This translates into CSARLGPGYTF.

The chain employs TRBV20-1 and TRBJ2-7; D not certain. CDR1 is DFQATT and CDR2 is SNEGSKA in the germline V gene (reference sequence). This CDR3 is 8 amino acids long. Trimming removed 6 bases at V and 9 bases at J, with 6 bases between. Written as DNA, the CDR3 is TGCAGTGCCAGCGTGCAGTACTTC. Translating gives CSASVQYF.

The CDR3 DNA is TGCGCCAGCAGGACAGGGGCTACCCCGGGGGAGACCCAGTACTTC. Amino acid sequence: CASRTGATPGETQYF. This rearrangement joins TRBV5-1 to TRBJ2-5, with 8 bases that match TRBD1. Looked up from germline, CDR1 is SGHRS and CDR2 is YFSETQ. V trimming: 5 bases; J trimming: 5 bases; junction bases outside the gene matches: 11. The CDR3 is made up of 15 amino acids.

In this sample, this clonotype turned up many times. J is TRBJ2-2 and V is TRBV6-4; TRBD2 agrees at 8 bases. The germline gives CDR1 MRHNA, CDR2 SNTAGT. CDR3 size: 13 residues. After removal of 5 bases from V and 4 bases from J, the junction contained 0 bases not matched to a gene. The CDR3 coding sequence is TGTGCCAGCAGTAGCGGGAGCACCGGGGAGCTGTTTTTT. This gives the protein CASSSGSTGELFF.

A remark on this clonotype: It may be a read error: a sequence one base away is much more abundant. This rearrangement joins TRBV3-1 to TRBJ1-1; a possible D gene is TRBD1 (6 bases). CDR3 length: 14 residues. V lost 4 bases to trimming and J lost 3 bases, with 12 bases between them. From germline, CDR1 is LGHDT and CDR2 YNNKEL (reference sequence). CDR3 protein: CASSPGQLDTEAFF. DNA of the CDR3: TGTGCCAGCAGCCCGGGACAATTGGACACTGAAGCTTTCTTT.

The CDR3 spells CASSVATSGNGNTIYF. CDR3 coding DNA: TGTGCCAGCAGCGTAGCTACGTCGGGCAACGGAAACACCATATATTTT. The chain joins TRBV9 to TRBJ1-3; no clear D gene. Trimming left V 0 bases short and J 4 bases short, with 14 bases between. Germline-derived CDR1 and CDR2 are SGDLS and YYNGEE. There are 16 residues in the CDR3.

This clonotype was counted at least ten times. The V call is TRBV28, the J call TRBJ2-5; D is possibly TRBD2 (7 bases). The ends were cut back, 5 bases at V and 4 bases at J, with 14 bases in the middle. The germline V gene has CDR1 MDHEN and CDR2 SYDVKM. CDR3 size: 14 residues. The CDR3 sequence is CASSPAGAGETQYF. CDR3 sequence (DNA): TGTGCCAGCAGTCCCGCGGGGGCCGGAGAGACCCAGTACTTC.

This clonotype was observed many times. The V gene is TRBV9, the J gene TRBJ2-1, with 7 bases that match TRBD2. The length of the CDR3 is 16 residues. Germline lookup yields CDR1 SGDLS and CDR2 YYNGEE. The V segment lost 4 bases and the J segment 0 bases; nucleotides outside the gene matches: 7. The CDR3 spells CASSPLAASSYNEQFF. Here the CDR3 DNA reads TGTGCCAGCAGCCCCCTAGCGGCTAGCTCCTACAATGAGCAGTTCTTC.

The rearrangement uses TRBV20-1 and TRBJ1-6; 7 bases match TRBD1. This CDR3 has 16 residues. Germline V lookup: CDR1 DFQATT, CDR2 SNEGSKA (reference sequence). The V and J ends lost 1 base and 4 bases, in that order; junction bases with no gene match: 7. The CDR3 spells CSARGQGGGYNSPLHF. The CDR3 nucleotides are TGCAGTGCTAGAGGGCAAGGGGGCGGGTATAATTCACCCCTCCACTTT.

This sequence joins TRBV18 and TRBJ1-2; 9 bases agree with TRBD1. J gave up 7 bases and V 3 bases, and 15 bases lay outside the gene matches. CDR1 is KGHSH, CDR2 LQKENI, per germline. The CDR3 length is 17 residues. CDR3 amino acids: CASSPGQGGRGPGGYTF. In DNA form, the CDR3 reads TGTGCCAGCTCACCGGGACAGGGTGGACGTGGCCCTGGTGGCTACACCTTC.

V is TRBV7-8 and J is TRBJ1-2, with D possibly TRBD1 on 6 matching bases. The ends were cut back, 1 base at V and 4 bases at J, with 10 bases in the middle. Germline V gene data show CDR1 as SGHVS and CDR2 as FQNEAQ. CDR3 length: 14 amino acids. In DNA, the CDR3 is TGTGCCAGCAGCTTAGGGGGGGCGGCCTATGGCTACACCTTC. Translated, it gives CASSLGGAAYGYTF.

The chain uses TRBV9 and TRBJ2-7, with 7 bases aligning to TRBD1. The CDR3 is 14 amino acids. Germline trimming cut 8 bases from V and 8 bases from J; bases unmatched to any gene: 16. Germline V CDR1 and CDR2: SGDLS, YYNGEE. The CDR3 protein is CASSPGTVGYKQYF. Here the CDR3 DNA reads TGTGCCAGTAGCCCCGGGACAGTAGGTTACAAGCAGTACTTC.

This rearrangement joins TRBV20-1 to TRBJ2-5; 8 nucleotides align to TRBD1. This CDR3 contains 13 residues. The V gene's germline CDR1 is DFQATT and CDR2 SNEGSKA (reference sequence). V lost 3 bases to trimming and J lost 5 bases; unmatched junction nucleotides: 5. The DNA for the CDR3 is TGCAGTGCTAGTCCAGGGGGCCGTGAGACCCAGTACTTC. This codes for CSASPGGRETQYF.